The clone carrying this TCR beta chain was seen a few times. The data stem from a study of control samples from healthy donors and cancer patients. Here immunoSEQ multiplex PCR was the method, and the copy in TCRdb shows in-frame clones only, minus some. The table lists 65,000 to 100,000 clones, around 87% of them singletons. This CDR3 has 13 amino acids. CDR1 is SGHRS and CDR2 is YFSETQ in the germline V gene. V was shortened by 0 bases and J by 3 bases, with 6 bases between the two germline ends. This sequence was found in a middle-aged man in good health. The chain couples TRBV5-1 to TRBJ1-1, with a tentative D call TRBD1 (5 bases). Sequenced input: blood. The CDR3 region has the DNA TGCGCCAGCAGCTTGGTAGGGGACACTGAAGCTTTCTTT. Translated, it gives CASSLVGDTEAFF.